The 29 T cell receptor beta chains reported below all come from one sample, sequenced in a study of blood T cell repertoires in COVID-19. Method: immunoSEQ multiplex PCR; TCRdb's copy keeps in-frame clones and lacks some. Among approximately 210,000 clones listed, 82% were seen once. The sample comprised PBMCs or T cells enriched from blood (not recorded which). These receptors were taken from a woman aged 55-69 years who had recovered from COVID-19.

The chain's CDR3 is CATSELLATDTQYF. The CDR3 DNA reads TGTGCCACCAGCGAGCTGCTAGCGACAGATACGCAGTATTTT. J is TRBJ2-3 and V is TRBV15; tentatively, D is TRBD2 (6 bases). The germline V gene encodes CDR1 LNHNV and CDR2 YYDKDF (reference sequence). The CDR3 loop spans 14 amino acids. V was pared by 5 bases and J by 3 bases, with 12 bases between.

This clone showed up just once. The chain couples TRBV6-5 to TRBJ2-3; 7 bases align to TRBD2. The CDR3 sequence is 13 residues long. The J segment lost 5 bases and the V segment lost 5 bases, leaving 4 bases of the junction unmatched. Germline V gene lookup returns CDR1 MNHEY and CDR2 SVGAGI. The CDR3 region is CASSQTSVDTQYF. As DNA, the CDR3 is TGTGCCAGCAGTCAAACTAGCGTAGATACGCAGTATTTT.

The gene calls are TRBV5-4 and TRBJ1-5, with a weak D call TRBD1 (6 bases). In germline, CDR1 is SGHNT, CDR2 YYREEE (reference sequence). CDR3 length equals 14 residues. Trimming took off 4 bases at V and 4 bases at J, with 12 bases between the two ends. CDR3 DNA sequence: TGTGCCAGCAGCGAGGGGGTGCGGAATCAGCCCCAGCATTTT. This codes for CASSEGVRNQPQHF.

V and J are TRBV4-1 and TRBJ1-2, with 9 nucleotides matching TRBD1. Germline CDR1 reads MGHRA; CDR2 reads YSYEKL. J was trimmed by 8 bases and V by 3 bases; bases with no gene match: 7. The CDR3 length is 14 residues. The CDR3 here is CASSHKDRGGGYTF. The CDR3 DNA is TGCGCCAGCAGCCATAAGGACAGGGGCGGGGGCTACACCTTC.

The chain combines TRBV4-1 with TRBJ1-1; D not certain. In germline, CDR1 is MGHRA, CDR2 YSYEKL. Trimming pared 4 bases from V and 5 bases from J, leaving 14 bases between. The CDR3 contains 14 residues. CDR3 sequence: CASSRWEGQTEAFF. Here the CDR3 DNA reads TGCGCCAGCAGCCGGTGGGAGGGTCAAACTGAAGCTTTCTTT.

The chain carries TRBV15 and TRBJ2-1, with TRBD1 identical over 8 bases. CDR3 length: 16 amino acids. V gave up 1 base and J gave up 9 bases; unmatched junction bases: 11. Germline CDR1 LNHNV, CDR2 YYDKDF (reference sequence). The CDR3 protein is CATSRGVDRGVTEQFF. The CDR3 DNA reads as TGTGCCACCAGCAGAGGGGTCGACAGGGGAGTGACTGAGCAGTTCTTC.

The genes are TRBV6-2 or TRBV6-3 and TRBJ2-7; TRBD1 matches at 10 bases. The CDR3 spans 15 residues. From germline, CDR1 is MNHEY and CDR2 SVGEGT. J lost 2 bases, V lost 5 bases, and 6 bases had no gene match. This chain's CDR3 is CASSPRGTGAYEQYF. The CDR3 region has the DNA TGTGCCAGCAGTCCCCGAGGGACAGGGGCCTACGAGCAGTACTTC.

V and J are TRBV6-5 and TRBJ2-3, with 7 bases that match TRBD2. This CDR3 contains 15 residues. J lost 0 bases, V lost 6 bases, and 6 bases had no gene match. The germline V gene encodes CDR1 MNHEY and CDR2 SVGAGI. This CDR3 reads CASSRGSGSTDTQYF. In DNA, the CDR3 is TGTGCCAGCAGCCGCGGGAGCGGTAGCACAGATACGCAGTATTTT.

This chain joins TRBV27 and TRBJ2-7, with a weak D call TRBD1 (5 bases). Trimming took off 5 bases at V and 3 bases at J, with 14 bases between the two ends. The CDR3 runs 14 residues. CDR1 is MNHEY and CDR2 is SMNVEV in the germline V gene (reference sequence). The CDR3 sequence is CASSLGVEVYEQYF. CDR3 nucleotides: TGTGCCAGCAGTCTAGGGGTAGAAGTCTACGAGCAGTACTTC.

The rearrangement uses TRBV10-3 and TRBJ2-7; 9 bases map to TRBD2. This CDR3 is 15 amino acids long. The J segment lost 3 bases and the V segment lost 6 bases, leaving 9 bases of the junction unmatched. In germline, CDR1 is ENHRY, CDR2 SYGVKD. The DNA of the CDR3 is TGTGCCATCAGCTTTGGGCTAGCGGGGTTCTACGAGCAGTACTTC. It encodes CAISFGLAGFYEQYF.

This clone occurred a few times. Other DNA sequences within the sample encode an identical CDR3. J is TRBJ1-2 and V is TRBV7-9, with TRBD1 identical over 9 bases. V gave up 5 bases and J gave up 6 bases; unmatched junction bases: 4. Germline V lookup: CDR1 SEHNR, CDR2 FQNEAQ (reference sequence). There are 13 residues in the CDR3. In DNA, the CDR3 is TGTGCCAGCAGCCCTACAGGGGGCCATGGCTACACCTTC. This gives the protein CASSPTGGHGYTF.

The V call is TRBV6-1, the J call TRBJ1-3; no clear D. The ends were cut back, 7 bases at V and 1 base at J, with 5 bases in the middle. CDR1 and CDR2 (germline): MNHNS, SASEGT. The CDR3 has 12 residues. CDR3 amino acids: CASTLSGNTIYF. The DNA of the CDR3 is TGTGCCAGCACTTTATCTGGAAACACCATATATTTT.

This clone was counted a single time. The gene calls are TRBV19 and TRBJ2-1; the match to TRBD1 covers 9 bases. From germline, CDR1 is LNHDA and CDR2 SQIVND (reference sequence). J was trimmed by 7 bases and V by 6 bases; bases with no gene match: 4. There are 13 residues in the CDR3. CDR3 coding DNA: TGTGCCAGTAGCCAACAGGGGGCGAATGAGCAGTTCTTC. It yields the protein CASSQQGANEQFF.

This chain uses TRBV6-6 with TRBJ2-3; 7 bases agree with TRBD2. V dropped 2 bases and J dropped 1; count of bases not matched to a gene: 3. From germline, CDR1 is MNHNY and CDR2 SVGAGI (reference sequence). The CDR3 runs 15 residues. Written as DNA, the CDR3 is TGTGCCAGCAGTTACCCGGGGGGAGGCACAGATACGCAGTATTTT. This gives the protein CASSYPGGGTDTQYF.

The CDR3 sequence is CASSYSHGDTEAFF. The CDR3 DNA reads as TGTGCCAGCAGTTACTCTCACGGTGACACTGAAGCTTTCTTT. The chain couples TRBV6-5 to TRBJ1-1; no clear D. CDR1 is MNHEY and CDR2 is SVGAGI in the germline V gene. V was cut by 0 bases and J by 3 bases, with 8 bases left in between. This CDR3 contains 14 residues.

The CDR3 reads CASSPRTGYEQFF. DNA of the CDR3: TGTGCCAGCTCACCAAGGACGGGATATGAGCAGTTCTTC. V usage is TRBV18 and J usage is TRBJ2-1, with D possibly TRBD2 on 5 matching bases. The CDR3 is made up of 13 amino acids. The germline V gene encodes CDR1 KGHSH and CDR2 LQKENI. Trimming took off 2 bases at V and 8 bases at J, with 10 bases between the two ends. Filled out from reference TRBV18 and TRBJ2-1, the complete variable domain reads NAGVMQNPRHLVRRRGQEARLRCSPMKGHSHVYWYRQLPEEGLKFMVYLQKENIIDESGMPKERFSAEFPKEGPSILRIQQVVRGDSAAYFCASSPRTGYEQFFGPGTRLTVL.

The rearrangement links TRBV2 to TRBJ1-5; no clear D. This CDR3 has 15 amino acids. Germline assignment: CDR1 SNHLY and CDR2 FYNNEI. Trimming cost V 3 bases and J 1 base, with 10 bases left between them. The CDR3 nucleotides are TGTGCCAGCAGTGACAGCAGGCCCAGCAATCAGCCCCAGCATTTT. Its protein is CASSDSRPSNQPQHF.

This chain connects TRBV5-4 to TRBJ2-1; 9 positions match TRBD2. The CDR3 contains 15 residues. Germline V gene lookup returns CDR1 SGHNT and CDR2 YYREEE (reference sequence). J was trimmed by 8 bases and V by 2 bases; bases with no gene match: 8. This chain's CDR3 is CASSLGLAGNYEQFF. The CDR3 DNA sequence: TGTGCCAGCAGCTTAGGGCTAGCGGGAAACTATGAGCAGTTCTTC.

The chain has TRBV27 and TRBJ1-1; D gene unclear. The V gene lost 8 bases and the J gene lost 7 bases, with 20 bases spanning the gap. Germline V gives CDR1 MNHEY, CDR2 SMNVEV (reference sequence). This CDR3 is built from 14 residues. CDR3 DNA sequence: TGTGCCAGCCGTTCCTACCGACCCGAGCGTGAAGCTTTCTTT. Protein product: CASRSYRPEREAFF.

V is TRBV14 and J is TRBJ2-2, with D perhaps matching TRBD1 (6 bases). Per the germline V gene, CDR1 is SGHDN and CDR2 is FVKESK. CDR3 size: 16 residues. The V and J ends lost 5 bases and 0 bases respectively, with 13 bases between them. DNA of the CDR3: TGTGCCAGCAGCTCGCCCACAGGGACGAACACCGGGGAGCTGTTTTTT. Translating it yields CASSSPTGTNTGELFF.

The V gene is TRBV7-2, the J gene TRBJ1-5; D might be TRBD1 (6 bases). CDR1 is SGHTA and CDR2 is FQGNSA in the germline V gene. V lost 2 bases and J 2 bases, leaving 19 bases between the germline ends. This CDR3 has 18 residues. The CDR3 protein is CASSLRGAQGTGNQPQHF. The DNA for the CDR3 is TGTGCCAGCAGCTTACGGGGGGCCCAGGGTACGGGCAATCAGCCCCAGCATTTT.

This chain connects TRBV23-1 to TRBJ2-5; weak D call: TRBD2 (5 bases). TRBV23-1 is assigned to the ORF class and has an uncertain function. The CDR3 consists of 18 residues. Trimming pared 3 bases from V and 0 bases from J, leaving 20 bases between. The CDR3 here is CASSQPDQGGMDQETQYF. The CDR3 DNA reads as TGCGCCAGCAGTCAGCCCGACCAAGGAGGTATGGACCAAGAGACCCAGTACTTC.

This clone has just one count. The chain combines TRBV7-2 with TRBJ2-5, with 14 bases matching TRBD2. J gave up 6 bases and V 4 bases, and 10 bases lay outside the gene matches. This CDR3 contains 17 residues. CDR1 and CDR2 from the germline V gene are SGHTA and FQGNSA. The CDR3, as DNA: TGTGCCAGCAGCTCAGGGACTAGCGGGGGCCTCAGGAAGACCCAGTACTTC. This encodes CASSSGTSGGLRKTQYF.

The chain uses TRBV13 and TRBJ2-5; D possibly corresponds to TRBD2 (6 bases). Germline lookup yields CDR1 PRHDT and CDR2 FYEKMQ (reference sequence). The CDR3 has 17 residues. Trimming removed 4 bases at V and 4 bases at J, with 22 bases between. The CDR3 is CASSYGGLPGVSETQYF. The CDR3 coding sequence is TGTGCCAGCAGCTATGGGGGACTCCCAGGAGTTTCAGAGACCCAGTACTTC.

The CDR3 protein is CASSQGQGGSEAFF. CDR3 in DNA: TGTGCCAGCAGCCAGGGACAGGGTGGCTCTGAAGCTTTCTTT. The V gene is TRBV3-1 (or the pseudogene TRBV3-2), the J gene TRBJ1-1; 9 nucleotides line up with TRBD1. Germline loops: CDR1 LGHDT, CDR2 YNNKEL (reference sequence). The CDR3 totals 14 residues. The ends lost 3 bases at V and 6 bases at J; junction bases unmatched: 5.

This chain uses TRBV19 with TRBJ2-7; 9 bases agree with TRBD1. Trimming removed 6 bases from V and 5 bases from J; junction bases left unmatched: 8. CDR3 size: 14 residues. The germline V gene encodes CDR1 LNHDA and CDR2 SQIVND (reference sequence). CDR3 nucleotide sequence: TGTGCCAGTAGCCGGGACAGGGTAGTCCACGAGCAGTACTTC. It translates to CASSRDRVVHEQYF.

The CDR3 sequence: CASSAGSGTSQYF. For the CDR3, the DNA is TGTGCCAGCAGCGCGGGGAGTGGGACTAGTCAGTATTTT. V and J are TRBV9 and TRBJ2-3, with TRBD2 identical over 8 bases. Germline V gene lookup returns CDR1 SGDLS and CDR2 YYNGEE. The CDR3 has 13 residues. V trimming: 3 bases; J trimming: 12 bases; junction bases outside the gene matches: 9.

The rearrangement uses TRBV29-1 and TRBJ1-4; D is unresolved. The V gene lost 2 bases and the J gene lost 7 bases, with 5 bases spanning the gap. CDR1 is SQVTM, CDR2 ANQGSEA, per germline. The CDR3 runs to 11 residues. The CDR3 protein is CSVEIGEKLFF. CDR3 DNA sequence: TGCAGCGTTGAAATCGGTGAAAAACTGTTTTTT.

V usage is TRBV7-9 and J usage is TRBJ1-1; unclear D gene. Germline CDR1 SEHNR, CDR2 FQNEAQ (reference sequence). CDR3 size: 11 residues. Trimming left V 7 bases short and J 3 bases short, with 6 bases between. CDR3 sequence: CASTRDTEAFF. In DNA form, the CDR3 reads TGTGCCAGCACCCGGGACACTGAAGCTTTCTTT.